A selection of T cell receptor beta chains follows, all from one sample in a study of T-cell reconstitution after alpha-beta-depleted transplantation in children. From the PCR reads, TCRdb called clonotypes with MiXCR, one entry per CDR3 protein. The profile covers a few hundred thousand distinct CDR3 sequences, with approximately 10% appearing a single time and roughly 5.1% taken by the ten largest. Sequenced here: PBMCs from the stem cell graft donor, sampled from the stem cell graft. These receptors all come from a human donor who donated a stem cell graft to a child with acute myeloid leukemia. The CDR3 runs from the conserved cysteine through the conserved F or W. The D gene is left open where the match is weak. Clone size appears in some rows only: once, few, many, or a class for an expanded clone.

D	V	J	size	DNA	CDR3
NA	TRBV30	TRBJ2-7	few	TGTGCCTGGCATCCGTCAAGCTACGAGCAGTACTTC	CAWHPSSYEQYF
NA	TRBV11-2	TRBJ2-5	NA	TGTGCCAGCAGCTTCCGAGGCCCCTACAGAGGAGTTCCGGAGACCCAGTACTTC	CASSFRGPYRGVPETQYF
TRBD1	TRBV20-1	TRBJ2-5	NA	TGCAGTGCTAGACAGACAGGGGGGTGGGAGACCCAGTACTTC	CSARQTGGWETQYF
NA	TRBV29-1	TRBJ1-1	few	TGCAGCGTTGAAGACTTACAGTTGAACACTGAAGCTTTCTTT	CSVEDLQLNTEAFF
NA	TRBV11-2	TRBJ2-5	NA	TGTGCCAGCAGCTTAGAGTTAGCGATCCAAGAGACCCAGTACTTC	CASSLELAIQETQYF
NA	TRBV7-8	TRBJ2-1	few	TGTGCCAGCAGCTTTGACCGGGCCTCCTACAATGAGCAGTTCTTC	CASSFDRASYNEQFF
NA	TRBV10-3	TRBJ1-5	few	TGTGCCACCGGCGAGCAGCCCCAGCATTTT	CATGEQPQHF
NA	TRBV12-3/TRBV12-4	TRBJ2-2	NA	TGTGCCAGCAGTTTATCTCGGATCGGGGAGCTGTTTTTT	CASSLSRIGELFF
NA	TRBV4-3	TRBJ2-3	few	TGCGCCAGCAGCCAAGATCGGAGCGGGCCCACAGATACGCAGTATTTT	CASSQDRSGPTDTQYF
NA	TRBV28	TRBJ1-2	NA	TGTGCCAGCAGAACTGTGGTACGGGGGGTGAGTGGCTACACCTTC	CASRTVVRGVSGYTF
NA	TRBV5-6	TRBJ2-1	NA	TGTGCCAGCAGGGGGAGCGGTTCCTACAATGAGCAGTTCTTC	CASRGSGSYNEQFF
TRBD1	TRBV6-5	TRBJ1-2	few	TGTGCCAGCAGTACCGGGACAGGGTTTTACACCTTC	CASSTGTGFYTF
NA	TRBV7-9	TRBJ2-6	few	TGTGCCAGCAGCTCTGTGACACTCGCCAACGTCCTGACTTTC	CASSSVTLANVLTF
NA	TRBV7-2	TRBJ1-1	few	TGTGCCAGCAGCCTTGGGTACATGAACACTGAAGCTTTCTTT	CASSLGYMNTEAFF
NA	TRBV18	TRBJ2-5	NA	TGTGCCAGCTCTACCACCGGCGGAGGCCTCCAAGAGACCCAGTACTTC	CASSTTGGGLQETQYF
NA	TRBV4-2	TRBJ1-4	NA	TGTGCCAGCAGCCAAGGAAATACAGGAAGGGAGGAAAAACTGTTTTTT	CASSQGNTGREEKLFF
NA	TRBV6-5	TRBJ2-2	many	TGTGCCAGCAGTTACTCGGGGGCGAACACCGGGGAGCTGTTTTTT	CASSYSGANTGELFF
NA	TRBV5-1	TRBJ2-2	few	TGCGCCAGCAGCCCCTTCGCCGGGGTGGTTATTTACTCCGGGGAGCTGTTTTTT	CASSPFAGVVIYSGELFF
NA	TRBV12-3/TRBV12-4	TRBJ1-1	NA	TGTGCCAGCAGGGACCTCGTTTTCTACACTGAAGCTTTCTTT	CASRDLVFYTEAFF
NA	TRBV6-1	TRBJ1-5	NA	TGTGCCAGCAGCCCCATGGGGGGCGGCAGCAATCAGCCCCAGCATTTT	CASSPMGGGSNQPQHF
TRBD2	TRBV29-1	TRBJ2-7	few	TGCAGCGTTGAAGTTCCCCCTCGCGCGGGAGGGAGATACGAGCAGTACTTC	CSVEVPPRAGGRYEQYF
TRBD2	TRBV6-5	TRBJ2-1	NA	TGTGCCAGCAGTTACCCTACTAGCGGACGCTCCTACAATGAGCAGTTCTTC	CASSYPTSGRSYNEQFF
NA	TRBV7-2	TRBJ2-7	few	TGTGCCAGCAGCTTAGCGCCGGTCGAGCAGTACTTC	CASSLAPVEQYF
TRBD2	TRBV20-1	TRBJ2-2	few	TGCAGTGCTAGTCCGGCTAGCGGGGGGGGTAGCACCGGGGAGCTGTTTTTT	CSASPASGGGSTGELFF
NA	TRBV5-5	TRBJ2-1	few	TGTGCCAGCAGCTTGTATCCGCGAGAAGACCTCAATGAGCAGTTCTTC	CASSLYPREDLNEQFF
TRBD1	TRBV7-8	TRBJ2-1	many	TGTGCCAGCAGCTTCCGGGACAGCTTCTCTTACAATGAGCAGTTCTTC	CASSFRDSFSYNEQFF
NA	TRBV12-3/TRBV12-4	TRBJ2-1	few	TGTGCCAGCAGTTTAGCGTTGGACTACCACAATGAGCAGTTCTTC	CASSLALDYHNEQFF
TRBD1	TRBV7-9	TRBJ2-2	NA	TGTGCCAGCAGCTCGGGGACAGCCTGGACCGGGGAGCTGTTTTTT	CASSSGTAWTGELFF
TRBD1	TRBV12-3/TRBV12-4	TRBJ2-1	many	TGTGCCAGCAGCCGCCGGGACAGGGCCTACAATGAGCAGTTCTTC	CASSRRDRAYNEQFF
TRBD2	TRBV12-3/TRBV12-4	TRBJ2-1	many	TGTGCCAGCAGTTTTTTCGGGGACTATGACAATGAGCAGTTCTTC	CASSFFGDYDNEQFF
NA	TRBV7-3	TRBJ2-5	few	TGTGCCAGCAGCCAAAGCGGCAGATCCCTCTATGAGACCCAGTACTTC	CASSQSGRSLYETQYF
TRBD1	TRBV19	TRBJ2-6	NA	TGTGCCAGTAGTTTCGGCAGGACAGGGTTGGCTGGGGCCAACGTCCTGACTTTC	CASSFGRTGLAGANVLTF
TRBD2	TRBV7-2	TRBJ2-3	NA	TGTGCCAGCAGCCCTGGGGGACTAGCGGGCTCAGATACGCAGTATTTT	CASSPGGLAGSDTQYF
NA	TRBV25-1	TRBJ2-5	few	TGTGCCAGCAGTGAATCCGCTCAGGGGCGAAGAGAGACCCAGTACTTC	CASSESAQGRRETQYF
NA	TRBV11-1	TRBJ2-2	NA	TGTGCCAGCAGCTCAAATACTCCCCGCGCGGGGAGGCCGAACACCGGGGAGCTGTTTTTT	CASSSNTPRAGRPNTGELFF
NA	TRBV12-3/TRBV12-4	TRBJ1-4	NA	TGTGCCAGCAGTTTAGGCAGGGGCGGTGAAAAACTGTTTTTT	CASSLGRGGEKLFF
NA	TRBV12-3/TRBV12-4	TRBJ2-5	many	TGTGCCAGCAGTAAGGCAGGGGAGACCCAGTACTTC	CASSKAGETQYF
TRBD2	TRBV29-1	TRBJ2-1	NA	TGCAGCGTTGAGATAGCGGGAAGCTCCTACAATGAGCAGTTCTTC	CSVEIAGSSYNEQFF
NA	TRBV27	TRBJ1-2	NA	TGTGCCAGCAGTTTATCAGGGTTTCTTGGCTACACCTTC	CASSLSGFLGYTF
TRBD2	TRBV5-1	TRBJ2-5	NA	TGCGCCAGCAGCGCCGGAACGACTAGCGGGAGTTTGGAGACCCAGTACTTC	CASSAGTTSGSLETQYF
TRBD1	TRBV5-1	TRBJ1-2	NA	TGCGCCAGCAGTAAGGACAGGGGCTATGGCTACACCTTC	CASSKDRGYGYTF
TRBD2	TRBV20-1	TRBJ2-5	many	TGCAGTGCTGAGCTAGCGGGAGTAGGAGAGACCCAGTACTTC	CSAELAGVGETQYF
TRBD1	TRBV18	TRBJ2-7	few	TGTGCCAGCTCCTCGTGGCAGGGGGATAACGAGCAGTACTTC	CASSSWQGDNEQYF
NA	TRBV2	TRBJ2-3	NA	TGTGCCAGCAGTGTAGTGAATCCCCACACAGATACGCAGTATTTT	CASSVVNPHTDTQYF
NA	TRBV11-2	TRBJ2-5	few	TGTGCCAGCAGCAGACAGGTTCAATCCTCGACGACCCAGTACTTC	CASSRQVQSSTTQYF
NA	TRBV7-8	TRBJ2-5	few	TGTGCCAGCAGCATAGTAGAGACCCAGTACTTC	CASSIVETQYF
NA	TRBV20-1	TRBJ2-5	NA	TGCAGTGTTCCTAAGGAGGGGGCGGAGACCCAGTACTTC	CSVPKEGAETQYF
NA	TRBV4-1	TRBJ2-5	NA	TGCGCCACCAGCCAACTACAGGACCAAGAGACCCAGTACTTC	CATSQLQDQETQYF
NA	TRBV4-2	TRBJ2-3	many	TGTGCCAGCAGCCAAGTTTCAGATACGCAGTATTTT	CASSQVSDTQYF
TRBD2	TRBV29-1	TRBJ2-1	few	TGCAGCACCACCTCCGGGACTAGCGGGATCAATGAGCAGTTCTTC	CSTTSGTSGINEQFF
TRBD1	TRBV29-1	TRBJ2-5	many	TGCAGCGCGGGACAGGTCCAATGGACCCAGTACTTC	CSAGQVQWTQYF
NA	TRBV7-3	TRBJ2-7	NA	TGTGCCAGCAGCTTAACAGCGGGGTCAGGGGAAGAGCAGTACTTC	CASSLTAGSGEEQYF